This section outlines one T cell receptor (beta chain) sequence together with its context. The sample originates from a study of technical replicates of blood from a handful of donors. Germline values: CDR1 LGHNA, CDR2 YNFKEQ. This CDR3 region has 15 residues. J gave up 4 bases and V 1 base, and 6 bases lay outside the gene matches. The protocol was immunoSEQ multiplex PCR, while the TCRdb copy is restricted to in-frame clones and leaves out a portion. The sample has just over 80,000 clones; about 94% are singletons. The rearrangement links TRBV4-2 to TRBJ1-1, with 7 bases that match TRBD1. The sequencing input was T cells isolated from PBMCs. This receptor was taken from a human donor in good health. Here the CDR3 DNA reads TGTGCCAGCAGCCAAGTTGAAGGGGGCGGCACTGAAGCTTTCTTT. As protein: CASSQVEGGGTEAFF.